These T cell receptor beta chains were read from a single sample in a study of identical twins. TCRdb fed the 5' RACE reads into MiXCR, producing one record per CDR3 protein. The table lists more than 400,000 distinct CDR3 sequences, 13% to 15% of them singletons. The sample was also reused in another study, on yellow fever vaccine responses in identical twins.

The sample was CD4+ T cells sorted from blood. The receptors were gathered from a woman between 18 and 29 years old in good health. The CDR3 runs from the conserved cysteine through the conserved F or W. D genes are given only for firm matches. Some rows have no size entry. The others give once, few or many, or a class for an expanded clone.

>TRBV18|TRBJ1-4|-|TRBD1
CASSPLDRTEKLFF
TGTGCCAGCTCACCCCTGGACAGGACCGAAAAACTGTTTTTT
>TRBV29-1|TRBJ1-2|many|-
CSGTTGIGYGYTF
TGCAGCGGAACGACAGGAATCGGCTATGGCTACACCTTC
>TRBV10-3|TRBJ2-7|-|TRBD1
CAISESGQGNEQYF
TGTGCCATCAGTGAGTCGGGACAGGGCAACGAGCAGTACTTC
>TRBV5-1|TRBJ1-5|many|-
CASSLDGEGNQPQHF
TGCGCCAGCAGCTTGGACGGGGAGGGCAATCAGCCCCAGCATTTT
>TRBV3-1|TRBJ2-5|few|TRBD2
CASSPFTSDRETQYF
TGTGCCAGCAGCCCATTCACTAGCGACCGGGAGACCCAGTACTTC
>TRBV4-1|TRBJ2-2|-|TRBD1
CASSQQTGGVYTGELFF
TGCGCCAGCAGCCAACAGACAGGGGGCGTATACACCGGGGAGCTGTTTTTT
>TRBV7-9|TRBJ1-1|few|-
CASTRPTPNTEAFF
TGTGCCAGCACCCGACCGACCCCGAACACTGAAGCTTTCTTT
>TRBV15|TRBJ2-5|-|TRBD2
CATSRDQRTSGKHQETQYF
TGTGCCACCAGCAGAGATCAGAGGACTAGCGGGAAACATCAAGAGACCCAGTACTTC
>TRBV25-1|TRBJ2-4|few|-
CASSDAGKAKNIQYF
TGTGCCAGCAGTGATGCAGGGAAAGCCAAAAACATTCAGTACTTC
>TRBV6-1|TRBJ2-1|few|TRBD2
CASVASGRSNEQFF
TGTGCCAGCGTGGCTAGCGGGCGTAGCAATGAGCAGTTCTTC
>TRBV12-3/TRBV12-4|TRBJ2-7|many|TRBD1
CASSSWTGGAEQYF
TGTGCCAGCAGTTCCTGGACAGGGGGTGCCGAGCAGTACTTC
>TRBV6-1|TRBJ2-3|-|TRBD1
CASSESWSEGQVSDTQYF
TGTGCCAGCAGTGAATCGTGGTCGGAGGGACAGGTTTCGGATACGCAGTATTTT
>TRBV25-1|TRBJ2-5|-|-
CASRMRVRETQYF
TGTGCCAGCCGGATGCGGGTGAGGGAGACCCAGTACTTC
>TRBV20-1|TRBJ2-1|-|TRBD2
CSARIAGGRTEQFF
TGCAGTGCTAGAATAGCGGGGGGGCGAACTGAGCAGTTCTTC
>TRBV7-9|TRBJ1-5|-|-
CAAGQGSNQPQHF
TGTGCCGCGGGTCAGGGCAGTAATCAGCCCCAGCATTTT
>TRBV6-5|TRBJ1-2|-|-
CASSYSQGLWGYTF
TGTGCCAGCAGTTACTCGCAGGGGCTCTGGGGCTACACCTTC
>TRBV5-1|TRBJ2-1|many|-
CASSLTDNEQFF
TGCGCCAGCAGCTTGACAGACAATGAGCAGTTCTTC
>TRBV27|TRBJ2-5|-|-
CASSFSTGTQETQYF
TGTGCCAGCAGTTTTTCGACCGGGACCCAAGAGACCCAGTACTTC
>TRBV3-1|TRBJ2-5|-|TRBD2
CASRFLAGAPYQETQYF
TGTGCCAGCAGATTCCTAGCGGGGGCCCCGTACCAAGAGACCCAGTACTTC
>TRBV4-2|TRBJ2-1|-|-
CASSQAETLHNEQFF
TGTGCCAGCAGCCAAGCCGAAACGCTACACAATGAGCAGTTCTTC
>TRBV27|TRBJ1-1|few|-
CASSLVAGTTEAFF
TGTGCCAGCAGTTTAGTCGCAGGGACGACTGAAGCTTTCTTT
>TRBV28|TRBJ2-3|-|-
CASSLRAFTDTQYF
TGTGCCAGCAGTTTAAGAGCTTTCACAGATACGCAGTATTTT
>TRBV7-2|TRBJ1-3|many|-
CASSSAAGNTIYF
TGTGCCAGCAGCTCGGCGGCCGGAAACACCATATATTTT
>TRBV7-8|TRBJ2-3|-|-
CASSLGVLRGVGTDTQYF
TGTGCCAGCAGCTTAGGAGTCCTCAGGGGCGTTGGGACAGATACGCAGTATTTT
>TRBV2|TRBJ2-2|few|-
CASNLGVTTNTGELFF
TGTGCCAGCAATCTAGGGGTAACAACGAACACCGGGGAGCTGTTTTTT
>TRBV5-1|TRBJ2-3|many|-
CASSFRGQASTDTQYF
TGCGCCAGCAGCTTTCGGGGCCAGGCAAGCACAGATACGCAGTATTTT
>TRBV5-1|TRBJ1-4|-|-
CASSFASFNEKLFF
TGCGCCAGCAGCTTCGCAAGCTTTAATGAAAAACTGTTTTTT
>TRBV28|TRBJ2-2|-|-
CASIGSNTGELFF
TGTGCCAGCATCGGGTCGAACACCGGGGAGCTGTTTTTT
>TRBV12-3/TRBV12-4|TRBJ1-5|-|-
CASRKTGSRGNQPQHF
TGTGCCAGCAGAAAAACAGGGAGTAGGGGCAATCAGCCCCAGCATTTT
>TRBV5-1|TRBJ2-3|few|-
CASSFKPSTDTQYF
TGCGCCAGCAGCTTCAAGCCGAGCACAGATACGCAGTATTTT
>TRBV6-5|TRBJ1-2|few|-
CASSYRGGDYGYTF
TGTGCCAGCAGTTACCGTGGAGGGGACTATGGCTACACCTTC
>TRBV15|TRBJ2-5|few|TRBD2
CATSRGPGLAIGETQYF
TGTGCCACCAGCAGAGGTCCGGGACTAGCGATAGGAGAGACCCAGTACTTC
>TRBV7-6|TRBJ2-1|-|TRBD2
CASGGGIYNEQFF
TGTGCCTCGGGGGGAGGGATATACAATGAGCAGTTCTTC
>TRBV29-1|TRBJ1-1|few|-
CSVMTQGNTEAFF
TGCAGCGTTATGACGCAGGGGAACACTGAAGCTTTCTTT
>TRBV5-5|TRBJ1-4|-|-
CASSLIGSLNEKLFF
TGTGCCAGCAGCTTAATCGGCAGCCTTAATGAAAAACTGTTTTTT
>TRBV7-2|TRBJ2-1|few|TRBD2
CASSPPGTSGPNEQFF
TGTGCCAGCAGCCCCCCCGGGACTAGCGGACCCAATGAGCAGTTCTTC
>TRBV7-9|TRBJ2-7|-|TRBD1
CASSPTGGIDEQYF
TGTGCCAGCAGCCCTACAGGGGGCATCGACGAGCAGTACTTC
>TRBV20-1|TRBJ2-1|few|-
CSAADDAIYNEQFF
TGCAGTGCGGCCGACGACGCGATATACAATGAGCAGTTCTTC
>TRBV5-6|TRBJ1-1|-|TRBD1
CASSFGGAGGLTEAFF
TGTGCCAGCAGCTTTGGGGGGGCAGGGGGCCTTACTGAAGCTTTCTTT
>TRBV12-3/TRBV12-4|TRBJ2-1|few|TRBD2
CASSLALLAGGGNEQFF
TGTGCCAGCAGTTTAGCGCTCCTAGCGGGGGGAGGGAATGAGCAGTTCTTC
>TRBV5-1|TRBJ2-1|few|-
CASSLGPVDEQFF
TGCGCCAGCAGCTTGGGACCCGTCGATGAGCAGTTCTTC
>TRBV3-1|TRBJ2-7|few|-
CASSSDRLVHEQYF
TGTGCCAGCAGCTCCGACCGTCTGGTCCACGAGCAGTACTTC
>TRBV20-1|TRBJ2-7|-|TRBD2
CSATLREGRNEQYF
TGCAGTGCTACTTTGCGGGAGGGCCGCAACGAGCAGTACTTC
>TRBV4-1|TRBJ2-1|-|TRBD1
CASSYGTGVVDEQFF
TGCGCCAGCAGCTACGGGACAGGGGTGGTGGATGAGCAGTTCTTC
>TRBV5-1|TRBJ2-2|few|-
CASRTDTTANTGELFF
TGCGCCAGCCGGACCGACACAACAGCGAACACCGGGGAGCTGTTTTTT
>TRBV5-1|TRBJ2-3|many|TRBD1
CASSPGQGQSVTDTQYF
TGCGCCAGCAGCCCGGGACAGGGACAGAGTGTCACAGATACGCAGTATTTT
>TRBV5-1|TRBJ2-6|-|TRBD1
CASSSTGASGANVLTF
TGCGCCAGCAGCTCGACAGGGGCGAGTGGGGCCAACGTCCTGACTTTC
>TRBV6-5|TRBJ2-7|few|-
CASSYSTQERYEQYF
TGTGCCAGCAGTTACTCGACGCAGGAGCGCTACGAGCAGTACTTC
>TRBV25-1|TRBJ1-5|-|-
CASSESAQSNQPQHF
TGTGCCAGCAGTGAATCTGCACAGTCCAATCAGCCCCAGCATTTT
>TRBV4-1|TRBJ1-2|many|-
CASSQVGNSQVGGYTF
TGCGCCAGCAGCCAAGTTGGGAACAGCCAAGTTGGGGGCTACACCTTC
>TRBV12-3/TRBV12-4|TRBJ1-2|many|TRBD1
CASSPGQGIYGYTF
TGTGCCAGCAGCCCGGGACAGGGTATCTATGGCTACACCTTC
>TRBV6-1|TRBJ2-1|few|TRBD2
CASSLGTSGRYWDEQFF
TGTGCCAGCAGTCTGGGGACTAGCGGGAGATACTGGGATGAGCAGTTCTTC
>TRBV9|TRBJ2-5|few|TRBD2
CASSVSTSGGAGETQYF
TGTGCCAGCAGCGTATCGACTAGCGGGGGGGCCGGGGAGACCCAGTACTTC
>TRBV12-3/TRBV12-4|TRBJ2-2|-|-
CASSRRLYTGELFF
TGTGCCAGCAGTAGAAGGTTGTACACCGGGGAGCTGTTTTTT
>TRBV3-1|TRBJ2-1|-|TRBD2
CASSQGWGTSGYNEQFF
TGTGCCAGCAGCCAAGGTTGGGGGACTAGCGGCTACAATGAGCAGTTCTTC
>TRBV10-3|TRBJ2-3|few|-
CAIRSGTDTQYF
TGTGCCATCAGGTCTGGCACAGATACGCAGTATTTT
>TRBV10-3|TRBJ2-7|-|TRBD2
CAISGGGHQTNYEQYF
TGTGCCATCAGCGGGGGGGGACATCAGACCAACTACGAGCAGTACTTC